The 2 T cell receptor beta chains below come from one sample, sequenced in a study of T cells in Graves' hyperthyroidism and ophthalmopathy. There were TCR beta CDR3 regions amplified from RNA transcripts. HTBI primers were employed in a first-round RT-PCR of the TCR CDR3. TCRdb called the multiplex PCR reads again in MiXCR, with one record for every CDR3 protein. This sample has about 260,000 distinct CDR3 sequences, with roughly 20% found just once. Input material: blood. The origin of the receptors is a man younger than 45 with Graves' ophthalmopathy.

The J gene is TRBJ2-5, the V gene TRBV11-2; D unresolved. The germline CDR1 and CDR2 sequences are SGHAT and FQNNGV. The V and J ends lost 2 bases and 5 bases respectively, with 6 bases between them. The CDR3 length is 12 residues. The CDR3 region is CASSLRSETQYF. The CDR3 coding sequence is TGTGCCAGCAGCTTAAGGTCGGAGACCCAGTACTTC.

This clonotype has ten or more counts. The rearrangement links TRBV7-2 to TRBJ2-7; 9 positions match TRBD1. The CDR3 length is 15 residues. Germline loops: CDR1 SGHTA, CDR2 FQGNSA. V dropped 2 bases and J dropped 6; count of bases not matched to a gene: 8. The CDR3 sequence is CASSLMGQGGIEQYF. DNA of the CDR3: TGTGCCAGCAGCTTAATGGGACAGGGAGGAATCGAGCAGTACTTC.